The TCR beta chain under discussion was sequenced for a study of blood T cell repertoires in COVID-19. V lost 4 bases, J lost 2 bases, and 8 bases stayed unmatched. The germline CDR1 and CDR2 sequences are LGHNA and YSLEER. The CDR3 runs to 18 residues. TCRdb's table, derived via immunoSEQ multiplex PCR, lists solely in-frame clones and lacks some. This table has over 150,000 clones, around 87% appearing once. This clonotype originated in a man aged 35 to 55 with active or convalescent COVID-19. The rearrangement uses TRBV4-3 and TRBJ2-3, with 14 bases lining up with TRBD2. Sequencing was carried out using peripheral blood. The CDR3 loop reads CASSPLGLAGGPTDTQYF. Here the CDR3 DNA reads TGCGCCAGCAGCCCCTTAGGACTAGCGGGGGGTCCCACAGATACGCAGTATTTT.